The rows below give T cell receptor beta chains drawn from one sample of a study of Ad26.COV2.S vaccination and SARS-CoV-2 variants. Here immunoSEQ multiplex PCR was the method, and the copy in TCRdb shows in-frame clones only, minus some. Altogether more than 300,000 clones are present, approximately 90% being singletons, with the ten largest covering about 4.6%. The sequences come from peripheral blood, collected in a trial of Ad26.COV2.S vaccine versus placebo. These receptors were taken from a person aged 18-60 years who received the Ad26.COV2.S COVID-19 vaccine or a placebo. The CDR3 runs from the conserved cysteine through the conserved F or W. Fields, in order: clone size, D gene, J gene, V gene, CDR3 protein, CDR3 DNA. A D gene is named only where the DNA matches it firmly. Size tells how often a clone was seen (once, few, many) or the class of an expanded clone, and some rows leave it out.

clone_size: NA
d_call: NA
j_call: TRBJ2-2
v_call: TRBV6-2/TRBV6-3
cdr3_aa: CASSYRHAGTNTGELFF
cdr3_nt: TGTGCCAGCAGTTACCGACACGCGGGAACGAACACCGGGGAGCTGTTTTTT

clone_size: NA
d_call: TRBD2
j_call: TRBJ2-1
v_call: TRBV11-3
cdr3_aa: CASAEGSGPYEQFF
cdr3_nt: TGTGCCAGCGCCGAGGGTAGCGGGCCCTATGAGCAGTTCTTC

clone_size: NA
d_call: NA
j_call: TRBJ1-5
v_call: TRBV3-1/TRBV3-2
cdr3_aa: CASSQGVGLAQHF
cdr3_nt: TGTGCCAGCAGCCAAGGGGTTGGGTTAGCACAGCATTTT

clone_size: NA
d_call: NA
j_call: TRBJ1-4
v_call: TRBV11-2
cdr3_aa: CASSLVEEKLFF
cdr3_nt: TGTGCCAGCAGCTTAGTCGAGGAAAAACTGTTTTTT

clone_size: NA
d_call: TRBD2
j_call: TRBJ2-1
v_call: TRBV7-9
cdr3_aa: CASSETSGSLSEQFF
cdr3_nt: TGTGCCAGCAGCGAAACTAGCGGGAGTTTGAGTGAGCAGTTCTTC

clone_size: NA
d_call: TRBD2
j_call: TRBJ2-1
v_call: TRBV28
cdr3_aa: CASSLVGVGLAGVNEQFF
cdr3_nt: TGTGCCAGCAGTTTAGTTGGGGTAGGGCTAGCGGGCGTTAATGAGCAGTTCTTC

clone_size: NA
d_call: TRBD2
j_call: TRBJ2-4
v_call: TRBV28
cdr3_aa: CASSSGLAGKNIQYF
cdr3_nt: TGTGCCAGCAGTTCAGGACTAGCGGGAAAGAACATTCAGTACTTC

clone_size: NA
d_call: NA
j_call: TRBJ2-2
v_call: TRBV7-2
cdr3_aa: CASIPRVGGRTGELFF
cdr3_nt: TGTGCCAGCATCCCCAGAGTGGGGGGGCGCACCGGGGAGCTGTTTTTT

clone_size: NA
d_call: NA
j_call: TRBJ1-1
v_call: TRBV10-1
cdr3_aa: CASSGQMNTEAFF
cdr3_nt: TGCGCCAGCAGTGGACAGATGAACACTGAAGCTTTCTTT

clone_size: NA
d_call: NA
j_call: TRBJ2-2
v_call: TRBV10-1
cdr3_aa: CASSDFGPLNTGELFF
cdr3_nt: TGCGCCAGCAGTGATTTCGGACCGCTGAACACCGGGGAGCTGTTTTTT

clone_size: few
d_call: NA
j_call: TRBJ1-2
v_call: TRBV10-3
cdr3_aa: CAMGTGNYGYTF
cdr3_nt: TGTGCCATGGGGACCGGGAACTATGGCTACACCTTC

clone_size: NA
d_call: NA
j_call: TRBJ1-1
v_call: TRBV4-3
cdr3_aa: CASSQDGENTEAFF
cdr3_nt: TGCGCCAGCAGCCAAGATGGGGAGAACACTGAAGCTTTCTTT

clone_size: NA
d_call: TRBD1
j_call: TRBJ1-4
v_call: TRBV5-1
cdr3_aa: CASSLGTGQGNEKLFF
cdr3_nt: TGCGCCAGCAGCCTTGGCACGGGACAGGGGAATGAAAAACTGTTTTTT

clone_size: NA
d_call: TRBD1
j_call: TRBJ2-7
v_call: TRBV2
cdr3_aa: CASRSGQGSYEQYF
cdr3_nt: TGTGCCAGCAGGTCCGGACAGGGGTCCTACGAGCAGTACTTC

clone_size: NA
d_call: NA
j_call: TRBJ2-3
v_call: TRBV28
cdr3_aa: CASSLSSTDTQYF
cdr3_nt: TGTGCCAGCAGTTTGTCCAGCACAGATACGCAGTATTTT

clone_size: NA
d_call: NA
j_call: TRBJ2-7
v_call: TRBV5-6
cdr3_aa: CASSLTRQVGNEQYF
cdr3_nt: TGTGCCAGCAGCCTCACCCGCCAAGTTGGGAACGAGCAGTACTTC

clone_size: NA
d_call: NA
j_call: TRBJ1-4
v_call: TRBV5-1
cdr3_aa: CASSLDADNEKLFF
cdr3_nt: TGCGCCAGCAGCTTGGACGCGGATAATGAAAAACTGTTTTTT